Shown below are 30 T cell receptor beta chains from a single sample sequenced in a study of blood T cell repertoires in COVID-19. This table comes from immunoSEQ multiplex PCR, and its TCRdb copy is limited to in-frame clones, with some not included. The sample shows roughly 260,000 clones, approximately 89% of them seen only once. The sequenced material came from peripheral blood. These receptors originate from a woman aged 50 to 65 with acute or convalescent COVID-19.

The rearrangement uses TRBV5-4 and TRBJ2-1; 7 bases are shared with TRBD1. Germline V lookup: CDR1 SGHNT, CDR2 YYREEE (reference sequence). CDR3 size: 15 residues. V shed 0 bases, J shed 3 bases, and the junction held 3 bases outside the gene matches. The DNA of the CDR3 is TGTGCCAGCAGCTTGGCTTCAGGGGGCTACAATGAGCAGTTCTTC. Protein product: CASSLASGGYNEQFF.

V is TRBV7-9 and J is TRBJ2-7; no clear D. V lost 2 bases and J 5 bases, leaving 13 bases between the germline ends. Germline V lookup: CDR1 SEHNR, CDR2 FQNEAQ (reference sequence). The CDR3 has 14 amino acids. The CDR3 sequence: CASSLQQFNHEQYF. CDR3 DNA sequence: TGTGCCAGCAGCTTACAACAGTTTAACCACGAGCAGTACTTC.

J is TRBJ2-4 and V is TRBV7-6; 8 bases are shared with TRBD2. Germline V CDR1 and CDR2: SGHVS, FNYEAQ. This CDR3 spans 16 amino acids. Losses at the gene ends were 5 bases for V and 0 bases for J; bases not matched to a gene: 6. DNA for the CDR3: TGTGCCAGCAGCGAGAGGCTAGCGGGAGCCAAAAACATTCAGTACTTC. It encodes CASSERLAGAKNIQYF. The whole variable domain, filled in from reference TRBV7-6 and TRBJ2-4, reads GAGVSQSPRYKVTKRGQDVALRCDPISGHVSLYWYRQALGQGPEFLTYFNYEAQQDKSGLPNDRFSAERPEGSISTLTIQRTEQRDSAMYRCASSERLAGAKNIQYFGAGTRLSVL.

V and J are TRBV28 and TRBJ2-2; D ambiguous. CDR1 is MDHEN and CDR2 is SYDVKM in the germline V gene. The CDR3 totals 14 residues. V lost 6 bases and J lost 5, with 13 bases in between. The CDR3 loop reads CASRIEVRTGELFF. The CDR3 region has the DNA TGTGCCAGCAGAATTGAGGTTAGGACCGGGGAGCTGTTTTTT.

This chain connects TRBV19 to TRBJ1-2, with 11 bases identical to TRBD1. CDR3 length: 14 residues. V lost 7 bases to trimming and J lost 6 bases; unmatched junction nucleotides: 7. Germline CDR1 is LNHDA and CDR2 is SQIVND (reference sequence). The CDR3 sequence is CASTRTGGVDGYTF. CDR3 bases: TGTGCCAGTACCCGGACAGGGGGCGTCGATGGCTACACCTTC.

The V call is TRBV28, the J call TRBJ1-2, with 7 bases matching TRBD1. This CDR3 has 15 amino acids. Unmatched junction bases numbered 13, after V lost 5 bases and J lost 7 bases. Germline CDR1 reads MDHEN; CDR2 reads SYDVKM. DNA of the CDR3: TGTGCCAGCAGTCCCCCGACAGGGCCCGATGGTGGCTACACCTTC. Its translation: CASSPPTGPDGGYTF.

The chain recombines TRBV24-1 with TRBJ1-5, with 10 bases matching TRBD1. Germline V gene sequence: CDR1 KGHDR, CDR2 SFDVKD. J was trimmed by 5 bases and V by 2 bases; bases with no gene match: 2. This CDR3 contains 15 residues. The DNA of the CDR3 is TGTGCCACCAGTGATTCAGACAGGGGGCATCAGCCCCAGCATTTT. Residues: CATSDSDRGHQPQHF.

This clone was counted a few times. The chain joins TRBV18 to TRBJ2-5; D is unclear. The V end lost 2 bases, the J end lost 1 base, and 8 bases lay between the germline ends. The V gene's germline CDR1 is KGHSH and CDR2 LQKENI. The CDR3 has 14 amino acids. CDR3 sequence: CASSPRRSQETQYF. The CDR3 DNA reads as TGTGCCAGCTCACCAAGGCGGTCCCAAGAGACCCAGTACTTC.

The rearrangement links TRBV28 to TRBJ1-2, with a weak D call TRBD1 (6 bases). Trimming removed 6 bases from V and 4 bases from J, with 12 bases in between. There are 13 residues in the CDR3. Germline CDR1 MDHEN, CDR2 SYDVKM. The CDR3 bases are TGTGCCAGCAGCCCTTGGACAGTCTATGGCTACACCTTC. Its protein is CASSPWTVYGYTF.

The chain carries TRBV5-1 and TRBJ2-1, with TRBD2 identical over 7 bases. Per the germline V gene, CDR1 is SGHRS and CDR2 is YFSETQ. The CDR3 is 13 amino acids. The trim removed 0 bases at V and 10 bases at J, leaving 4 bases unmatched. CDR3 region: CASSLGLALEQFF. In DNA, the CDR3 is TGCGCCAGCAGCTTGGGACTAGCCTTGGAGCAGTTCTTC.

The CDR3 region has the DNA TGTGCCAGCAGCACAGTTTGGGCGCAGTATTTT. Amino acid sequence: CASSTVWAQYF. The gene calls are TRBV28 and TRBJ2-3; D call uncertain. Germline assignment: CDR1 MDHEN and CDR2 SYDVKM. This CDR3 comprises 11 residues. Trimming took 6 bases from V and 10 from J, leaving 11 bases between them.

The chain's CDR3 is CASSESRQGSQPQHF. The CDR3 bases are TGCGCCAGCAGTGAGTCGAGGCAGGGGAGTCAGCCCCAGCATTTT. The chain is built from TRBV10-1 and TRBJ1-5, with D possibly TRBD1 on 6 matching bases. The CDR3 extends over 15 amino acids. Per germline, CDR1 WNHNN and CDR2 SYGVQD (reference sequence). V was clipped by 0 bases and J by 6 bases, with 12 bases between them.

The chain uses TRBV28 and TRBJ1-2, with TRBD1 matching over 7 bases. V dropped 3 bases and J dropped 2; count of bases not matched to a gene: 15. CDR3 size: 18 residues. Looked up from germline, CDR1 is MDHEN and CDR2 is SYDVKM. CDR3 sequence (DNA): TGTGCCAGCAGTTTCGCATCCTGGGGGGACAGCACCAACTATGGCTACACCTTC. It translates to CASSFASWGDSTNYGYTF.

V and J are TRBV5-1 and TRBJ2-2; the match to TRBD2 covers 7 bases. CDR3 length: 15 amino acids. J lost 7 bases, V lost 4 bases, and 10 bases had no gene match. Per germline, CDR1 SGHRS and CDR2 YFSETQ. The CDR3 DNA reads as TGCGCCAGCAGCCGCATGGCGGGAGAAGTCGGGGAGCTGTTTTTT. It is translated as CASSRMAGEVGELFF.

The V gene is TRBV30, the J gene TRBJ1-6; perhaps TRBD1 as D (5 bases). CDR3 length: 15 amino acids. Germline V CDR1 and CDR2: GTSNPN, SVGIG (reference sequence). Trimming pared 0 bases from V and 6 bases from J, leaving 12 bases between. This CDR3 reads CAWSVVGGANSPLHF. The CDR3 DNA sequence: TGTGCCTGGAGTGTAGTGGGGGGAGCTAATTCACCCCTCCACTTT.

The table lists this clone with a count of one. The chain carries TRBV7-3 and TRBJ2-5, with D perhaps TRBD1 (5 bases). The CDR3 extends over 13 amino acids. Germline lookup yields CDR1 SGHTA and CDR2 FQGTGA. Trimming left V 2 bases short and J 5 bases short, with 9 bases between. The CDR3 loop reads CASSLEGAETQYF. DNA of the CDR3: TGTGCCAGCAGCTTAGAAGGGGCGGAGACCCAGTACTTC.

The V gene is TRBV5-1, the J gene TRBJ2-7; 7 bases map to TRBD2. With V trimmed by 7 bases and J by 1 base, 11 bases remained unmatched. The CDR3 spans 15 residues. The germline V gene encodes CDR1 SGHRS and CDR2 YFSETQ. The CDR3 is CASAPGREISYEQYF. CDR3 DNA sequence: TGCGCCAGCGCTCCGGGGCGGGAGATTTCCTACGAGCAGTACTTC.

The chain joins TRBV27 to TRBJ1-2; 7 bases line up with TRBD1. Germline CDR1 and CDR2: MNHEY and SMNVEV (reference sequence). This CDR3 has 16 residues. V lost 6 bases and J lost 0; bases outside the gene matches: 10. In DNA form, the CDR3 reads TGTGCCAGCAGCCCCGACAGGGCTTTAGCTAACTATGGCTACACCTTC. It specifies CASSPDRALANYGYTF.

The chain links TRBV2 to TRBJ1-6; 10 positions agree with TRBD1. CDR1 SNHLY and CDR2 FYNNEI come from the germline V gene. The CDR3 spans 14 residues. J was trimmed by 7 bases and V by 5 bases; bases with no gene match: 2. This CDR3 is CASSRTGGNSPLHF. Here the CDR3 DNA reads TGTGCCAGCAGTCGGACAGGGGGGAATTCACCCCTCCACTTT.

V gene TRBV2 combines with J gene TRBJ2-5; no firm D call. The length of the CDR3 is 13 residues. Trimming cost V 1 base and J 5 bases, with 8 bases left between them. Germline CDR1 SNHLY, CDR2 FYNNEI. The CDR3 coding sequence is TGTGCCAGCAGTGAAGTGCGCCGGGAGACCCAGTACTTC. Its translation: CASSEVRRETQYF.

The chain carries TRBV4-2 and TRBJ1-1; no definite D call. Per germline, CDR1 LGHNA and CDR2 YNFKEQ. The CDR3 is 14 residues long. The V end was cut by 2 bases, the J end by 8 bases, with 15 bases between. The CDR3 loop reads CASSQQDSAREAFF. For the CDR3, the DNA is TGTGCCAGCAGCCAACAAGATAGCGCGCGAGAAGCTTTCTTT.

J is TRBJ2-7 and V is TRBV19; the D gene is possibly TRBD2 (5 bases). Deletions cut 0 bases from V and 7 bases from J, with 19 bases between. Germline values: CDR1 LNHDA, CDR2 SQIVND (reference sequence). This CDR3 is 16 amino acids long. The CDR3 is CASSIDRAPHPGEQYF. The CDR3 DNA reads TGTGCCAGTAGTATAGATAGGGCACCCCATCCGGGAGAGCAGTACTTC.

The J gene is TRBJ2-3, the V gene TRBV5-1; no clear D gene. The length of the CDR3 is 12 residues. Trimming took off 3 bases at V and 0 bases at J, with 2 bases between the two ends. Germline assignment: CDR1 SGHRS and CDR2 YFSETQ. DNA for the CDR3: TGCGCCAGCAGCTCGAGCACAGATACGCAGTATTTT. Protein sequence: CASSSSTDTQYF.

The J gene is TRBJ2-7, the V gene TRBV28; 7 bases map to TRBD1. Trimming at V came to 6 bases and at J to 0 bases, leaving 8 bases not matched to a gene. The CDR3 length is 15 residues. Germline V CDR1 and CDR2: MDHEN, SYDVKM. The CDR3 bases are TGTGCCAGCAGCCGAGGGGGCGTGGTCTCCTACGAGCAGTACTTC. The encoded protein is CASSRGGVVSYEQYF.

This chain connects TRBV5-6 to TRBJ2-1, with D maybe TRBD2 (5 bases). The CDR3 sequence is 14 residues long. The V gene lost 1 base and the J gene lost 10 bases, with 15 bases spanning the gap. Germline V gene lookup returns CDR1 SGHDT and CDR2 YYEEEE. The CDR3, as DNA: TGTGCCAGCAGCTTGCTGGGTCTAGCAGCAGAGCAGTTCTTC. Translation gives CASSLLGLAAEQFF.

This chain links TRBV9 with TRBJ1-2, with a tentative D call TRBD1 (5 bases). Germline values: CDR1 SGDLS, CDR2 YYNGEE. CDR3 size: 15 residues. Between the trimmed V and J ends, which lost 5 bases and 6 bases, there was a span of 20 bases. The CDR3 loop is CASSFNSQAVDGYTF. The DNA for the CDR3 is TGTGCCAGCAGTTTCAATTCACAGGCAGTGGATGGCTACACCTTC.

The rearrangement links TRBV28 to TRBJ1-1, with TRBD1 matching 7 bases. The V gene end was trimmed by 3 bases and the J gene end by 5 bases; junction bases not matched to a gene: 9. This CDR3 contains 15 residues. Germline CDR1 is MDHEN and CDR2 is SYDVKM. The CDR3 DNA sequence: TGTGCCAGCAGTTTTGGGGCAGACAGGGTAACTGAAGCTTTCTTT. Translating gives CASSFGADRVTEAFF. Supplemented by reference TRBV28 and TRBJ1-1, the full variable domain reads DVKVTQSSRYLVKRTGEKVFLECVQDMDHENMFWYRQDPGLGLRLIYFSYDVKMKEKGDIPEGYSVSREKKERFSLILESASTNQTSMYLCASSFGADRVTEAFFGQGTRLTVV.

The rearrangement joins TRBV28 to TRBJ2-7; TRBD1 matches at 10 bases. J was trimmed by 6 bases and V by 3 bases; bases with no gene match: 5. The CDR3 length is 14 residues. Per the germline V gene, CDR1 is MDHEN and CDR2 is SYDVKM. This CDR3 reads CASSFPGTGAEQYF. As DNA, the CDR3 is TGTGCCAGCAGTTTCCCCGGGACAGGGGCCGAGCAGTACTTC.

The chain uses TRBV28 and TRBJ2-1; TRBD2 matches 9 bases. The CDR3 has 15 residues. The V gene end was trimmed by 5 bases and the J gene end by 7 bases; junction bases not matched to a gene: 9. Germline CDR1 and CDR2: MDHEN and SYDVKM. In nucleotides, the CDR3 is TGTGCCAGCAGTCTCCCGGGACTAGCTTCGAATGAGCAGTTCTTC. Protein: CASSLPGLASNEQFF.

The V and J genes are TRBV9 and TRBJ1-1; 8 nucleotides line up with TRBD1. Germline CDR1 SGDLS, CDR2 YYNGEE. The CDR3 runs to 17 residues. J was trimmed by 10 bases and V by 0 bases; bases with no gene match: 17. The CDR3 DNA reads as TGTGCCAGCAGCGTAGGAGAAGGACAGGGCTCCCGGAGTGTAGCTTTCTTT. Translating gives CASSVGEGQGSRSVAFF.